The entry that follows covers one TCR beta chain sequence. The antigen it recognizes is unknown. Base quality data are lacking; no much larger clone is found one base away. V gives up 0 bases and J gives up 8 bases, and the segment between their germline ends measures 14 bases. Taken from the germline V gene, the CDR1 and CDR2 loops are SGHRS and YFSETQ. Its CDR3 holds 15 amino acids, cysteine through phenylalanine. Only the CDR3 DNA is retained, 45 bases long and in frame from the first base. Healthy HIV-negative adults with no recently reported acute infections or vaccinations were included as donors. All donors were Caucasian adults living in Nashville, Tennessee, USA. CD4+ T cells were enriched by magnetic negative selection, after which naive cells were positively selected on CD45RA and the negative fraction was taken as the memory subset. Blood was collected by leukapheresis, and PBMCs were isolated by Ficoll-Histopaque density gradient centrifugation and then cryopreserved in liquid nitrogen vapor phase. Purity and quantity of every magnetically sorted T cell population were checked by analytical flow cytometry. From each sorted fraction, genomic DNA was isolated and quantified by UV absorbance on a Nanodrop 2000c.

The sample originates from a study of shared clonotypes between healthy human individuals (dated by TCRdb to 2018 to 2020). Context from the whole study: A couple of women and a few men aged 18 to 49 years were included in the cohort. For each donor, three plates each were used for CD4 naive and CD4 memory, two plates were used for CD8 naive, and one plate was used for CD8 memory. Each donor's leukapheresis produced roughly between roughly 0.9 and 8.9 billion PBMCs. Blood TCR repertoires of about 5 healthy adults were deeply sequenced to estimate repertoire size and the extent of clonotype sharing between individuals. To increase sequencing depth and limit assay-specific biases, different laboratories used diverse techniques to prepare libraries and sequence TCR repertoires. Study-level results and caveats: Incomplete sequencing was indicated by rarefaction of sorted-subset datasets, despite the large sequencing depth. About 5% of naive CD4, 3.5% of naive CD8, approximately 2.2% of memory CD4, and less than 0.45% of memory CD8 clonotypes were shared across several donors. Higher generation probabilities were observed for clonotypes shared by all four sorted-subset donors than for non-shared clonotypes. Naive subsets generally had larger estimated clonotype richness than memory subsets did. Only blood was sampled, and tissue TCR repertoires likely differ from those in blood. The genetic and exposure-history diversity represented was limited by the small number of donors. Pairwise subsampling led to the expectation that sequencing depth would affect the degree of clonotype sharing among donors.

TCR CDR3 regions were amplified from genomic DNA by multiplex PCR using the deep immunoSEQ assay. Genomic DNA extracted from each cell subset was distributed evenly over all wells of several immunoSEQ 96-well plates, and each plate served as one replicate. Each replicate PCR for sorted subsets received 150 to 250 ng genomic DNA, equal to roughly 30,000 T cell genomes. Purified libraries were quantified with a Qubit 3.0 fluorometer, sized on a Bioanalyzer 2100, and re-quantified with the KAPA Library Quantification kit. Each immunoSEQ 96-well plate was sequenced on its own single-read 150-cycle Illumina NextSeq 550 flow cell. The original pipeline was this. The immunoSEQ output contained only junctional sequences without quality scores, so filtering could not match that applied to full-length reads. To assign V/J genes and CDR3, sequences were annotated using PyIR, a Python wrapper for IgBLAST v1.9, with IMGT germline references. Reads were filtered out if the reads had weak V/J assignments (E-value above 1e-6), no CDR3, stop codons, out-of-frame junctions, or ambiguous translated residues. V3J clonotypes were defined as sequences sharing the same inferred V gene, J gene, and CDR3 amino acid sequence. Percentage overlap between repertoires was calculated by dividing the number of shared unique clonotypes by the size of the smaller repertoire. RTK rarefaction, the Chao1 estimator, and Recon v2.1 estimates of unobserved clonotypes were used to assess repertoire richness. Generation probabilities were computed with OLGA for all TCRbeta clonotypes obtained by the gDNA method from four donors. This is the immuneACCESS table as TCRdb keeps it, with only in-frame sequences that have V and J called. A part of the clones is gone; compared with another copy, unresolved V genes explain less than half, and the rest is unexplained. V and J calls plus clone size are reproduced from that table; the DNA served to infer D and trimming. The sample data list under 750,000 clones, and 72% of these were observed just once. The top ten constitute under 2% of the sample.

Recombination joined TRBV5-1 with TRBJ1-4, with TRBD1 perhaps the D gene, on 5 matching bases. This TCR was recovered from a woman aged 25 to 39 in good health. Sequenced input: memory CD4+ T cells sorted from blood. The meaning of the sample's cell subset or site label: CD45RA-negative fraction. This receptor carries the CDR3 CASSLAPGRGEKLFF. The base sequence is TGCGCCAGCAGCTTGGCCCCAGGGCGGGGGGAAAAACTGTTTTTT.